The present entry profiles one T cell receptor (beta chain) with its context. Its antigen remains undetermined. No base quality values were provided; no much bigger clone lies one nucleotide off. This sample stems from a study of blood T cell repertoires in COVID-19 (TCRdb year 2020). For context, the study as a whole: Samples from collaborators originated in the United States, Italy and Spain and spanned both the acute and convalescent phases of COVID-19. The prospective study material was composed of cDNA or gDNA derived from T cells, B-cell-depleted T cells, or PBMCs. Subjects who had been exposed to COVID-19, were actively infected with it, or had recovered from it provided the deeply sampled blood TCRbeta repertoires that made up the dataset. The repertoires were released in a freely available public database intended as a resource for research on the immune response to SARS-CoV-2. Samples came from the ongoing ImmuneRACE study (first 160 participants) plus 1,254 subjects from 6 global collaborators. Sample metadata almost always included a de-identified subject ID, COVID-19 status, age in years and sex. HLA class I and class II types, where available, came from metadata supplied by the sample provider rather than from assay-based typing.

Broad study findings and their caveats: The amount of clinical and demographic metadata varied by source and participant and was provided uncurated.

V loses 7 bases of germline sequence and J loses 3 bases, and the interval between the two ends is 13 bases. The CDR1 and CDR2 encoded by the germline V gene (reference sequence) are LNHDA and SQIVND. Its CDR3 holds 15 amino acids, cysteine through phenylalanine. Just CDR3 DNA is preserved here, 45 bases in frame from base 1. TCRbeta CDR3 regions were amplified from genomic DNA using the immunoSEQ Assay, a bias-controlled multiplex PCR. From the authors' description of their analysis: Within the assay, amplification of reference gene primers was used to estimate how many nucleated cells each sample contained. To quantify the absolute abundance of each unique TCRbeta CDR3 rearrangement, sequence reads were collapsed and filtered. For each sample, productive Simpson clonality was calculated as the square root of Simpson's diversity index across productive rearrangements. This is the immuneACCESS table as TCRdb keeps it, with only in-frame sequences that have V and J called. A part of the clones is gone; compared with another copy, unresolved V genes explain less than half, and the rest is unexplained. The V and J calls and clone size come from that table; D and trimming were worked out from the DNA. The sample table shows about 42,000 clones, and around 89% are seen once. The ten largest clones take up roughly 6.2% of the sample.

Whole blood was collected in K2EDTA tubes by collaborating institutions according to the institutions' own protocols. Collaborator samples were shipped for TCRbeta analysis as frozen whole blood, isolated PBMCs, or DNA extracted from either sample type. The sequence joins TRBV19 to TRBJ2-6; a tentative D call is TRBD1 (6 bases match). The sample comprised peripheral blood. The TCR originated in a human donor in a cohort sampled during active COVID-19. The CDR3 amino acid sequence is: CASNRQAYGANVLTF. The DNA sequence is given as TGTGCCAGTAACCGACAGGCGTATGGGGCCAACGTCCTGACTTTC.